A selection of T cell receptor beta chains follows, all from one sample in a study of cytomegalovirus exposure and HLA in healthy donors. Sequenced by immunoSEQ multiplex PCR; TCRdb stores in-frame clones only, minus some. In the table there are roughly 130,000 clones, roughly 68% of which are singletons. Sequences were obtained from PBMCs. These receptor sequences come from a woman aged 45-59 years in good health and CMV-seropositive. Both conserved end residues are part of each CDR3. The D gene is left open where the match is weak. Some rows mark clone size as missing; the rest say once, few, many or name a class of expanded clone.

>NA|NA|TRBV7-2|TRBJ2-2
CASRLIQAVGELFF
TGTGCCAGCAGACTTATCCAGGCAGTCGGGGAGCTGTTTTTT
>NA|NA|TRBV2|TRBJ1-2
CASNVGGYTF
TGTGCCAGCAATGTCGGTGGCTACACCTTC
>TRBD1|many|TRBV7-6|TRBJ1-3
CASSQTGGGGNTIYF
TGTGCCAGCAGCCAGACAGGGGGAGGTGGAAACACCATATATTTT
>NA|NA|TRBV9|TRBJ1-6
CASSVGRVRSPLHF
TGTGCCAGCAGCGTGGGCAGGGTAAGGTCACCCCTCCACTTT
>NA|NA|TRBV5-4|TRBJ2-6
CASSSGPGGTWANVLTF
TGTGCCAGCAGCTCCGGTCCAGGGGGGACGTGGGCCAACGTCCTGACTTTC
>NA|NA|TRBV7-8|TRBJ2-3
CASSLVSGSTDTQYF
TGTGCCAGCAGCTTAGTGTCCGGGAGCACAGATACGCAGTATTTT
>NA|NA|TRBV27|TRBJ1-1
CASRLGTEAFF
TGTGCCAGCAGACTAGGAACTGAAGCTTTCTTT
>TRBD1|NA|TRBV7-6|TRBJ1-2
CASSPGQGDGGYTF
TGTGCCAGCAGCCCGGGACAGGGGGATGGTGGCTACACCTTC
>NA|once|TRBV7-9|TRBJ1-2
CASSASGAGNGYTF
TGTGCCAGCAGCGCCAGTGGGGCAGGGAATGGCTACACCTTC
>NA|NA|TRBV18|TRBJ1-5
CASSPAGSQPQHF
TGTGCCAGCTCACCAGCGGGATCTCAGCCCCAGCATTTT
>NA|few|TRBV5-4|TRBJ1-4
CASSLEGANSREKLFF
TGTGCCAGCAGCTTGGAAGGGGCCAATTCACGGGAAAAACTGTTTTTT
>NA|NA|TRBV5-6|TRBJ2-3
CASSLATGSRTDTQYF
TGTGCCAGCAGCTTGGCTACAGGGTCTCGGACAGATACGCAGTATTTT
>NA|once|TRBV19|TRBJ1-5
CASSIDSDGGGQPQHF
TGTGCCAGTAGTATAGATAGTGACGGTGGAGGGCAGCCCCAGCATTTT
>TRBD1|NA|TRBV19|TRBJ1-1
CASSIPGGGASRMNTEAFF
TGTGCCAGTAGTATCCCTGGAGGGGGCGCATCGAGGATGAACACTGAAGCTTTCTTT
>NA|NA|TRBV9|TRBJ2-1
CASSLHPGTVLYNEQFF
TGTGCCAGCAGCCTCCACCCTGGGACTGTACTTTACAATGAGCAGTTCTTC
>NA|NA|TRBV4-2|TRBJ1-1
CASSQDGGNTEAFF
TGTGCCAGCAGCCAAGACGGGGGGAACACTGAAGCTTTCTTT
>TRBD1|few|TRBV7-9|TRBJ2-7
CASSFRAVGQGVYEQYF
TGTGCCAGCAGCTTTAGAGCTGTGGGACAGGGCGTCTACGAGCAGTACTTC
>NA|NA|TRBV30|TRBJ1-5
CAWSVGPDQPQHF
TGTGCCTGGAGTGTGGGGCCGGATCAGCCCCAGCATTTT
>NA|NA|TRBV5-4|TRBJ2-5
CASSLSGKETQYF
TGTGCCAGCAGCTTGTCGGGGAAAGAGACCCAGTACTTC
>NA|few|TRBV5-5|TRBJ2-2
CASSFLGGQSGELFF
TGTGCCAGCAGCTTTTTGGGGGGACAGTCCGGGGAGCTGTTTTTT
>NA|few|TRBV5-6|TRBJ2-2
CASSSLGPNTGELFF
TGTGCCAGCAGCTCACTAGGGCCGAACACCGGGGAGCTGTTTTTT
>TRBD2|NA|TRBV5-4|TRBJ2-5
CASSLGLASETQYF
TGTGCCAGCAGCTTGGGACTAGCTAGTGAGACCCAGTACTTC
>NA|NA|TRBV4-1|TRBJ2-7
CASSPGPQGLPYEQYF
TGCGCCAGCAGCCCCGGGCCGCAGGGTCTCCCCTACGAGCAGTACTTC